This T cell receptor (beta chain) appears in the sequencing data of a study of blood T cells in healthy people across ages. Per germline, CDR1 MNHEY and CDR2 SVGEGT. Trimming stripped 8 bases from V and 2 bases from J, with 12 bases between. The CDR3 is made up of 13 amino acids. Primed by a sample-barcoded 5' primer and a J-beta primer mix, a second PCR proceeded for roughly 6 to 12 cycles. One entry per CDR3 protein results from TCRdb running MiXCR on the 5' RACE reads. The sample has roughly 650,000 distinct CDR3 sequences; roughly 30% are singletons. PBMCs were isolated at a quantity of at least 7 million per sample. Of note for this clonotype: As yet, its antigen is unknown.

The study's findings and limits: Higher diversity and more naive CD4+ cells were features of long-lived donors, compared to aged donors.

The specimen was blood. The rearrangement joins TRBV6-2 or TRBV6-3 to TRBJ1-2; D is undetermined. This clonotype originated in a woman aged 80 or over in good health. The CDR3 is CASEDLENYGYTF. In nucleotides, the CDR3 is TGTGCCAGCGAAGACTTAGAGAACTATGGCTACACCTTC.